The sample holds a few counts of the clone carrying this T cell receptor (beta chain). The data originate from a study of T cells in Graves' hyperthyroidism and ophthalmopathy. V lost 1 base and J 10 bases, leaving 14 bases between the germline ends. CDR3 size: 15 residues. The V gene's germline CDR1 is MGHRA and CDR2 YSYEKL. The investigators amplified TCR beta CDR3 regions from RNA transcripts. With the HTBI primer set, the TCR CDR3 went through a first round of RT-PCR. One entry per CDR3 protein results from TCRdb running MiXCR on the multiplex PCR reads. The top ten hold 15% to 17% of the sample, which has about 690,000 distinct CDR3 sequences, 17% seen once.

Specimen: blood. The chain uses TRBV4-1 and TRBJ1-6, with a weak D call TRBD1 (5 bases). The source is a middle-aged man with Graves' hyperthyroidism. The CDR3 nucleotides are TGCGCCAGCAGCCAAGCCCTCCCAGGGACGTCACCCCTCCACTTT. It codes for CASSQALPGTSPLHF.